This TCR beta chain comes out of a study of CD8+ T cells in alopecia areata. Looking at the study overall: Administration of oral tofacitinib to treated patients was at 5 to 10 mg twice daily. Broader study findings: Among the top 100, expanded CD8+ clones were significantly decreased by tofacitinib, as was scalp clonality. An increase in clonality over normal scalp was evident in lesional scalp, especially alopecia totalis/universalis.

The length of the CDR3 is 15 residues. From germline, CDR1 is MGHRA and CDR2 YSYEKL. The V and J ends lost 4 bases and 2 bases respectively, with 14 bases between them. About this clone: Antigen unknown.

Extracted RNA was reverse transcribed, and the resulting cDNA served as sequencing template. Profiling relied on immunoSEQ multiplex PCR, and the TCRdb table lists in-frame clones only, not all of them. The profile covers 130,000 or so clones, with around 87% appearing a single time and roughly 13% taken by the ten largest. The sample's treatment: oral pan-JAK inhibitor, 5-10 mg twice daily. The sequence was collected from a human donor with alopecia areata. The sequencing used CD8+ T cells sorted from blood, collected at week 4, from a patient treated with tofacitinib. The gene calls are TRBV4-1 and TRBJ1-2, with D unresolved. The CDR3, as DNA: TGCGCCAGCAGCCCACCACAGCCGTCAAACTATGGCTACACCTTC. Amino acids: CASSPPQPSNYGYTF.